The entry below describes one T cell receptor (beta chain). Its antigen specificity is not known. One base away there is no much larger clone; base qualities are not given. These data belong to a study of cytomegalovirus exposure and HLA in healthy donors (dated by TCRdb to about 2017). Regarding the study in general: According to an earlier analysis of a few hundred of the donors, some 170 million T cells yielded some 110 million unique TCR beta sequences and less than 300 Gb of sequence data. The later analysis used no new phenotypic data to find candidate immune exposures, relying instead on TCR beta sequences and their occurrence across donors. A later analysis re-examined previously published TCR beta repertoires from roughly 720 donors and added high-resolution HLA genotyping to investigate patterns of TCR occurrence. Every repertoire in the discovery cohort had been generated on one and the same sequencing platform. A later genetic analysis took genome-wide SNP genotypes for about 65% of the 666 donors and used that subset as a discovery cohort. The aim of the study was to test whether cataloging public T cell receptors could identify signatures of past pathogen exposure. Roughly 300 gigabases of sequencing data and roughly 90 million unique TCR sequences were included in an early release covering roughly 700 HLA-typed donors. Five DR-DQ haplotypes were treated as single units for association and clustering because of strong linkage in the cohort. Donor age, sex, ethnicity and CMV serostatus were compiled alongside the repertoire data. The number of donors typed differed by locus, with about 629-630 for A, B, C, DRB1 and DQB1, 522 for DQA1, some 570 for DPA1, and approximately 470 for DPB1. The study used immunosequencing to profile the T cell repertoires of under 700 subjects and linked those repertoires to cytomegalovirus serostatus. To predict cytomegalovirus infection status, the study combined high-throughput TCR immunosequencing, statistical association of individual TCRs with disease status, and machine learning. In an earlier analysis of about 590 of the donors, high-throughput TCR beta sequencing was used to judge whether each TCR beta V gene segment behaved as functional or pseudogenic. HLA typing covered class I and class II loci at four-digit resolution. Among about 400 genotyped donors of the cohort, an average of roughly 230,000 unique TCR beta nucleotide sequences was sequenced per donor, of which about 20% were non-productive. A separate validation cohort of approximately 130 different subjects was used in addition to the roughly 700-subject first cohort. Of the roughly 400 genotyped donors, roughly 80% fell in the genetic ancestry cluster associated with self-reported Caucasian donors.

V has 5 bases trimmed and J has 2 bases trimmed; junction bases matching no gene number 4. The CDR3 sequence holds 15 residues, the cysteine and phenylalanine included. Left in the record is the CDR3 DNA by itself, 45 bases read in frame from the first base. The germline V gene encodes CDR1 ENHRY and CDR2 SYGVKD. Libraries were constructed by the immunoSEQ multiplex PCR assay. The multiplex PCR relied on a mix of 60 forward primers for TCR Vbeta segments and 13 reverse primers for TCR Jbeta segments. A multiplex PCR assay on genomic DNA amplified the CDR3 region of rearranged TCR beta genes. The amplified TCR beta libraries were sequenced on the Illumina HiSeq System as 87-base-pair reads. The original methods were these. A later analysis counted approximately 74 million unique TCR beta chains across the 666 repertoires, and some 11 million of these chains were shared by at least two donors. A nearest-neighbor algorithm error-corrected the raw reads and collapsed the reads into unique sequences, merging closely related sequences to remove PCR and sequencing errors. CDR3 sequences were aligned to IMGT reference sequences to assign V, D and J gene segments. For a sequence to be retained, at least a six-nucleotide match to both a V gene segment and a J gene segment was required. Rearrangements were classified as productive when the CDR3 lacked stop codons and remained in frame with V and J, and all other rearrangements were classified as non-productive. CDR3 was defined by IMGT convention, running from the second conserved V-encoded cysteine to the conserved J-encoded phenylalanine. The earlier analysis of about 610 of the donors excluded sequences that lacked an unambiguous match to a single V gene segment. An earlier analysis of 500 to 600 of the donors classified V segments as functional when productive rearrangements were above 56.7% and as segregating when the standard deviation between donors was above 5%. A statistical classification framework was built for diagnosing cytomegalovirus status from the catalog of TCR beta chain sequences. A later analysis assigned V and J genes by comparing TCR nucleotide sequences with IMGT/GENE-DB human TR gene sequences. A later analysis assigned CDR3 sequences and most-parsimonious VDJ recombination scenarios with the TCRdist pipeline. A later analysis defined each TCR beta chain by its CDR3 amino acid sequence plus V-gene family, and excluded reads lacking a unique V-gene family. To address suspected cross-contamination and a sequencing artifact, a later analysis removed over 500 highly shared, low-generation-probability nucleotide sequences. A later analysis calculated a clonal expansion index for each public chain from normalized within-repertoire ranks of inferred template counts. A later analysis computed generation probabilities with a VDJ recombination model fitted to out-of-frame rearrangements, and checked the results against IGoR. In a later analysis, hypergeometric tests were used to score TCR-TCR, TCR-HLA and TCR-CMV co-occurrence, with a repertoire-size bias correction applied to TCR pairs. False discovery rates were estimated in a later analysis by permuting HLA or CMV assignments 20 times. In a later analysis, co-occurring TCRs were grouped using DBSCAN, with TCRdist sequence similarity added in when clustering inside HLA-allele-positive subsets. Repertoires with fewer than 30,000 or more than 120,000 public chains were left out of co-occurrence clustering, as were five repertoires with anomalous nucleotide sharing. TCRdb retrieved this table from immuneACCESS and kept in-frame rearrangements only. Not all clones are present; in checked studies, unresolved V genes account for under half, and no reason is known for the remainder. The DNA gave D and trimming, while V, J and clone size come from that table. The table for this sample lists over 150,000 clones; roughly three quarters of them were counted only once. The ten largest make up about 12% of the sample.

The cohort consisted of hundreds of healthy bone marrow donors. All cohort members were sampled while nominally healthy, although unrecorded immune exposures were likely present. The donor was CMV seropositive and was included in the group of almost 300 seropositive cohort members. Every donor gave a peripheral blood sample, and the peripheral blood mononuclear cells from that sample were used for TCR beta sequencing. Genomic DNA extraction from the blood cell samples was performed with the Qiagen DNeasy Blood Extraction Kit. General study outcomes and caveats: Specific HLA alleles were associated with 15,000 to 20,000 TCR beta sequences at a false discovery rate of 0.05 in a later analysis. In an earlier analysis of more than 450 of the donors, most TCR beta V segments were observed in productive rearrangements about 90% or about 30% of the time, broadly matching IMGT annotations. In a later analysis, the rate of TCR association differed among HLA loci, with DRB1 alleles having the most associated TCRs and HLA-C alleles having the fewest. In a later genetic analysis, fewer N-insertions in productive TCRs were reported among donors in an Asian-associated ancestry cluster than the roughly 710-donor mean. HLA typing was unavailable for some donors at each locus, so association tests used only the typed subset. Only TCR beta chains were sequenced in this cohort, and the absence of alpha or paired-chain data limited detectable features. Strong co-occurrence of HLA alleles, especially DR and DQ, made assigning TCR associations to individual alleles difficult. According to a later analysis, most CMV-associated TCR beta chains appeared to be HLA-restricted, and the HLA associations seemed to be driven largely by CMV exposure. In a later analysis, HLA-associated TCR beta chains showed more clonal expansion and lower generation probabilities than non-associated chains that were equally common. A few of the identified cytomegalovirus-associated TCR beta chains were confirmed in vitro to be specific for cytomegalovirus antigens. Correlated functional status among segregating V segments might reflect linkage disequilibrium, but an unknown experimental factor could not be ruled out. Most TCR sequences were observed very rarely across donors, whereas some public TCRs were present in many individuals. Roughly 15 rarely observed V segments, including chromosome 9 orphons, were excluded from the earlier analysis of some 590 of the donors because counts were too low. CMV serostatus was the only immune exposure information available for the cohort. The study listed 150 to 200 TCR beta chains as associated with cytomegalovirus. Several of the top co-occurrence clusters appeared to be linked to parvovirus B19, influenza, CMV and Epstein-Barr virus, according to a later analysis. The classifier was reported to diagnose cytomegalovirus status with high specificity and sensitivity in both the original and validation cohorts. A further reported finding was that TCR beta sequences accurately predicted the HLA-A and HLA-B alleles for most subjects in the first cohort. A later genetic analysis associated a missense DCLRE1C variant with V-gene and J-gene trimming of TCR beta chains, and an independent cohort replicated the association. It was suggested by the authors that the approach could potentially be generalized to other disease states and immunological phenotypes. The presence/absence analyses assumed that sequencing depth was roughly uniform across donors, and that assumption may not be true. Some IMGT-functional V segments, including TRBV6-2 and TRBV6-3, could not be distinguished by the 87-base-pair reads and were therefore excluded. A cluster of highly shared sequence variants was judged likely to be a technical artifact of the sequencing pipeline.

The chain is assembled from TRBV10-3 and TRBJ2-5, and TRBD1 aligns with 11 junction nucleotides. The TCR comes from a woman aged 50 to 60 in good health and CMV-seropositive. Sequencing was done on a sample of PBMCs. Here is the DNA: TGTGCCATCAGTAGCCGGGACAGGGGGCAAGAGACCCAGTACTTC. Its translation reads: CAISSRDRGQETQYF.